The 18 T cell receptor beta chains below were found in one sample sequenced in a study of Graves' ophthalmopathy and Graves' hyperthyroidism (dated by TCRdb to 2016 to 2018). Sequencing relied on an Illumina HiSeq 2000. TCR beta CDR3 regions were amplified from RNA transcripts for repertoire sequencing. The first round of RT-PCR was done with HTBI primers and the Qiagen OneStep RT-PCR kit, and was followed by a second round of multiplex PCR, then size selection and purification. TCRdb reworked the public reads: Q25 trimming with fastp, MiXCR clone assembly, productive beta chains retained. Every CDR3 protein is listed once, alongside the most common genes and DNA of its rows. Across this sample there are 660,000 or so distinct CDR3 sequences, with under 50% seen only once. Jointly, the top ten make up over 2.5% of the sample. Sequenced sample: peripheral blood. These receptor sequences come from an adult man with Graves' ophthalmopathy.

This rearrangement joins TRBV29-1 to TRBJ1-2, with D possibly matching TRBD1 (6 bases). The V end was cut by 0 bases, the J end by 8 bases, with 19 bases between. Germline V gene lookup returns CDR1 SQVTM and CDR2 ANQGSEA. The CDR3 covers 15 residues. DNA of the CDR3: TGCAGCGTTGAAGATGGGATGCCGGGGGCTGAAGGCTACACCTTC. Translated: CSVEDGMPGAEGYTF.

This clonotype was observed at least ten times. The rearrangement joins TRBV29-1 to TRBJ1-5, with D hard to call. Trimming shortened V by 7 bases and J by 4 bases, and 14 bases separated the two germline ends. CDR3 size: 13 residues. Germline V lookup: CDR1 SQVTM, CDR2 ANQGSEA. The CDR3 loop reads CSAAGGRNQPQHF. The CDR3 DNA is TGCAGCGCAGCTGGTGGCCGAAATCAGCCCCAGCATTTT.

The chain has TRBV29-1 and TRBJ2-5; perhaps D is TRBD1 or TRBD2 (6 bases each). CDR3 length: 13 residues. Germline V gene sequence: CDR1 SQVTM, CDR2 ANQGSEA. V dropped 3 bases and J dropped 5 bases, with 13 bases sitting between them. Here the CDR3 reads CSVEEGGLETQYF. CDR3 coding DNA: TGCAGCGTTGAGGAGGGGGGTTTGGAGACCCAGTACTTC.

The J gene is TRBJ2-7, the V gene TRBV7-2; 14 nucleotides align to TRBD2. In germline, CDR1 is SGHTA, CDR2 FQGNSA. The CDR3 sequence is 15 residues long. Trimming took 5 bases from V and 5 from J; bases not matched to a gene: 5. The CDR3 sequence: CASSVTSGGVNEQYF. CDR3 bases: TGTGCCAGCAGCGTGACTAGCGGGGGGGTAAACGAGCAGTACTTC.

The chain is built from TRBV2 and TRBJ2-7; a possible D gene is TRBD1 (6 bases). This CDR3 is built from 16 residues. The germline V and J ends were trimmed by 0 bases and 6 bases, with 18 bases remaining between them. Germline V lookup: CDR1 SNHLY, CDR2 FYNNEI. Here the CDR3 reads CASSEALGQGTSEQYF. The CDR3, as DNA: TGTGCCAGCAGTGAAGCGCTTGGGCAGGGGACGAGCGAGCAGTACTTC.

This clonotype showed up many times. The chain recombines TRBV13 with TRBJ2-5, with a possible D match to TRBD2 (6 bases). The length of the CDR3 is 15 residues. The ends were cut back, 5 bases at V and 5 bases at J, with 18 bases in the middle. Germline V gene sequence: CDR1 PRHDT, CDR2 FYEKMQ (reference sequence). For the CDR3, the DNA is TGTGCCAGCAGCCCCGGGACTCCCCCTGTTGAGACCCAGTACTTC. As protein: CASSPGTPPVETQYF.

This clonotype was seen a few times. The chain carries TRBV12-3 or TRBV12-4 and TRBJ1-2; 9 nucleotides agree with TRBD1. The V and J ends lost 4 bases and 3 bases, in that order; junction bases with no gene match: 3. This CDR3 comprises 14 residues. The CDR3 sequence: CASSYWTGDYGYTF. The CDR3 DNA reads TGTGCCAGCAGTTATTGGACAGGGGACTATGGCTACACCTTC.

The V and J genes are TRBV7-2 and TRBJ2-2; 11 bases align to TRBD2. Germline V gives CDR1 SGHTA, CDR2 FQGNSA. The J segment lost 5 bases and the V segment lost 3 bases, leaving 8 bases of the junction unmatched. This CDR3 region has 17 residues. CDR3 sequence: CASSFFLAGGPTGELFF. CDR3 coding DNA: TGTGCCAGCAGCTTCTTTCTAGCGGGGGGACCAACCGGGGAGCTGTTTTTT.

The CDR3 nucleotides read TGTGCCAGCAGCTTAGTCGGGACTAGCGGGGCCTACGAGCAGTACTTC. Protein sequence: CASSLVGTSGAYEQYF. The chain links TRBV11-2 to TRBJ2-7, with TRBD2 matching 13 bases. The germline V gene encodes CDR1 SGHAT and CDR2 FQNNGV. This CDR3 has 16 residues. Losses at the gene ends were 1 base for V and 2 bases for J; bases not matched to a gene: 2.

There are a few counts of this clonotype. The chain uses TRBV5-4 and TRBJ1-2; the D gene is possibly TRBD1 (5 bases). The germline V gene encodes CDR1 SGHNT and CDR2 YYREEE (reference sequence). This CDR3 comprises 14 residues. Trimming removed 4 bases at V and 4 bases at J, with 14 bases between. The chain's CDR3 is CASSARDPVYGYTF. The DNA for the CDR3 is TGTGCCAGCAGCGCCCGGGACCCGGTCTATGGCTACACCTTC.

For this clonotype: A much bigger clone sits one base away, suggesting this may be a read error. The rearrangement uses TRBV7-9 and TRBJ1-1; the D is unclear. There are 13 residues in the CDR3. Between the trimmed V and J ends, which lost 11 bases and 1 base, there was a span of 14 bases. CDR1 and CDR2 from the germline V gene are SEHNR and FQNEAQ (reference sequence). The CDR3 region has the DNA TGTGCCTGGAGTGTATCTAGGAACACTGAAGCTTTCTTT. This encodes CAWSVSRNTEAFF.

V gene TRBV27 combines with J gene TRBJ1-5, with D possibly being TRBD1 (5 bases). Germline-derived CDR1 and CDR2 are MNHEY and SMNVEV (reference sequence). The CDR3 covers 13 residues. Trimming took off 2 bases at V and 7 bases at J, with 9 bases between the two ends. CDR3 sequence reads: CASSLKQDQPQHF. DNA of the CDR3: TGTGCCAGCAGTTTAAAACAGGACCAGCCCCAGCATTTT.

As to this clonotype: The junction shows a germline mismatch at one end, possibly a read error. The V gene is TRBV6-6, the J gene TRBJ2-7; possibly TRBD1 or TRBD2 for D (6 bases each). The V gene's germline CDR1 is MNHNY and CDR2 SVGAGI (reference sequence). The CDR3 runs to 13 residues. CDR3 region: CAISEGGGVEQYF. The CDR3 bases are TGTGCCATCAGTGAGGGGGGAGGCGTCGAGCAGTACTTC.

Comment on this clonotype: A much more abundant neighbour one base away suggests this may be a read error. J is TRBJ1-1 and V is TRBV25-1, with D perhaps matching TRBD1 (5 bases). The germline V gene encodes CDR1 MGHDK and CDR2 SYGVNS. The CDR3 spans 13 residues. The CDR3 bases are TGCGCCAGCAGCTTGGTAGGACAACCTGAAGCTTTCTTT. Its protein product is CASSLVGQPEAFF.

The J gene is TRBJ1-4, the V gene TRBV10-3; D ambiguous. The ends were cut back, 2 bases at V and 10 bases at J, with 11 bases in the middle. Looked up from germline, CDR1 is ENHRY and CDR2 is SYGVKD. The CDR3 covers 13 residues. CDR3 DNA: TGTGCCATCAGTGAGCCCCGGGTCGGAAAACTGTTTTTT. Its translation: CAISEPRVGKLFF.

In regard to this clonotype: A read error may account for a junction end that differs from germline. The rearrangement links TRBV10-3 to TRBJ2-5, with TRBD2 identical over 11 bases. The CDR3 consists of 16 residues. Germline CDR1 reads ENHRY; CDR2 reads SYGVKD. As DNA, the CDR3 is TGTACCATCAGTGCTCAGCTTAGCGGGGGGGCTGAGACCCAGTACTTC. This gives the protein CTISAQLSGGAETQYF.

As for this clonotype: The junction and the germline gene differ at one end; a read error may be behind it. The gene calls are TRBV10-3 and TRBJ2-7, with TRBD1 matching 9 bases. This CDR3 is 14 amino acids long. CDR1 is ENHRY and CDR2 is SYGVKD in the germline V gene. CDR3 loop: CAISEGTGSYEQYF. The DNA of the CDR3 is TGCGCCATCAGTGAGGGGACAGGGTCCTACGAGCAGTACTTC.

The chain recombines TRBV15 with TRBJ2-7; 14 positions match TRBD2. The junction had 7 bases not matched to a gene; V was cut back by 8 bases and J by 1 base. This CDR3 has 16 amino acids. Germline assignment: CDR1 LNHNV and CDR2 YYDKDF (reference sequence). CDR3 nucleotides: TGTGCCACCTCCGGGACTAGCGGGAGTAGTTCCTACGAGCAGTACTTC. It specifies CATSGTSGSSSYEQYF.